The clone carrying this T cell receptor (beta chain) was seen only a few times. Antigen: not known. This CDR3 contains 13 residues. Trimming left V 5 bases short and J 4 bases short, with 12 bases between. Germline-derived CDR1 and CDR2 are MRHNA and SNTAGT. TCRdb independently ran MiXCR on the 5' RACE reads; one entry per CDR3 protein. The profile shows 200,000 to 250,000 distinct CDR3 sequences, roughly 27% of them singletons. This record belongs to a study of T-cell memory formation after mild COVID-19. Broader study findings: Detection of some responders pre-infection suggested pre-existing cross-reactive memory T cells participated. The study found contracting CD4+ clones mainly in CM and EM and contracting CD8+ clones in EMRA.

The chain links TRBV6-4 to TRBJ2-7; possibly TRBD1 for D (6 bases). Sequencing was performed on PBMCs or a T cell subset sorted from them (not recorded which). The clonotype originates from an adult woman who had mild COVID-19 (a few samples of this study predate the infection). Cell type and time point are not known. CDR3 residues: CASSWGPGYEQYF. The CDR3 DNA is TGTGCCAGCAGTTGGGGGCCCGGGTACGAGCAGTACTTC.